One and the same sample provided the 8 T cell receptor beta chains below, sequenced in a study of metastatic and nonmetastatic thyroid tumors. All patients were untreated before thyroid surgery. Through MiXCR, TCRdb re-clonotyped the PCR reads. The sample holds tens of thousands of clones, under 30% seen once. Sequenced material: blood. All receptors derive from a female donor with papillary thyroid cancer or a benign thyroid nodule (not recorded which). Some clones in this sample may be carry-over from other donors' samples.

This clone was found once. V usage is TRBV11-2 and J usage is TRBJ1-3; 7 bases are shared with TRBD1. The CDR3 is 14 amino acids. Germline trimming cut 7 bases from V and 2 bases from J; bases unmatched to any gene: 5. Germline CDR1 and CDR2: SGHAT and FQNNGV. CDR3: CASILRGTGNTIYF. CDR3 nucleotides: TGTGCCAGCATACTCAGGGGGACTGGAAACACCATATATTTT.

This clone showed up many times. The rearrangement uses TRBV18 and TRBJ2-1, with D perhaps matching TRBD1 (5 bases). The V gene lost 0 bases and the J gene lost 5 bases, with 8 bases spanning the gap. The CDR3 runs to 14 residues. Germline V gene data show CDR1 as KGHSH and CDR2 as LQKENI. The CDR3 reads CASSPPAGNNEQFF. The CDR3 DNA reads as TGTGCCAGCTCACCACCCGCAGGGAACAATGAGCAGTTCTTC. Combining the CDR3 with reference TRBV18 and TRBJ2-1 gives the whole variable domain NAGVMQNPRHLVRRRGQEARLRCSPMKGHSHVYWYRQLPEEGLKFMVYLQKENIIDESGMPKERFSAEFPKEGPSILRIQQVVRGDSAAYFCASSPPAGNNEQFFGPGTRLTVL.

The chain combines TRBV27 with TRBJ2-7; D is undetermined. V was clipped by 5 bases and J by 0 bases, with 8 bases between them. This CDR3 contains 13 residues. Germline loops: CDR1 MNHEY, CDR2 SMNVEV (reference sequence). Here the CDR3 DNA reads TGTGCCAGCAGTCCCGACAACTCCTACGAGCAGTACTTC. Encoded protein: CASSPDNSYEQYF.

This clone was detected ten times or more. The chain uses TRBV24-1 and TRBJ1-4; no reliable D call. The CDR3 totals 11 residues. CDR1 is KGHDR, CDR2 SFDVKD, per germline. V dropped 6 bases and J dropped 4 bases, with 2 bases sitting between them. The CDR3 loop is CATSYNEKLFF. As DNA, the CDR3 is TGTGCCACCAGTTATAATGAAAAACTGTTTTTT.

In this sample, this clone turned up a few times. J is TRBJ1-3 and V is TRBV11-1, with D uncertain. Trimming took off 0 bases at V and 2 bases at J, with 8 bases between the two ends. Germline V lookup: CDR1 SGHAT, CDR2 FQDESV (reference sequence). CDR3 length equals 15 residues. CDR3 sequence: CASSLAPDPGNTIYF. The CDR3 DNA follows: TGTGCCAGCAGCTTAGCGCCAGACCCTGGAAACACCATATATTTT.

The sample holds a few counts of this clone. The chain couples TRBV29-1 to TRBJ1-2; 8 bases match TRBD1. The CDR3 has 16 residues. In germline, CDR1 is SQVTM, CDR2 ANQGSEA. V lost 4 bases to trimming and J lost 8 bases; unmatched junction nucleotides: 18. The CDR3 DNA reads as TGCAGCGTTGTTCCTTATATGGCACAGGGGGAGGAGGGCTACACCTTC. As protein: CSVVPYMAQGEEGYTF.

The DNA of the CDR3 is TGCGCCAGCAGCCTTTTTGGGGCTTATGGCTACACCTTC. This codes for CASSLFGAYGYTF. The rearrangement links TRBV4-1 to TRBJ1-2; the D gene is possibly TRBD1 (5 bases). The V and J ends lost 4 bases and 5 bases respectively, with 11 bases between them. Looked up from germline, CDR1 is MGHRA and CDR2 is YSYEKL. The CDR3 sequence is 13 residues long.

This clone was found a few times. The chain combines TRBV27 with TRBJ1-5, with unresolved D. The CDR3 length is 14 residues. Between the trimmed V and J ends, which lost 4 bases and 1 base, there was a span of 8 bases. CDR1 is MNHEY, CDR2 SMNVEV, per germline (reference sequence). The CDR3 protein is CASSSAESNQPQHF. The DNA of the CDR3 is TGTGCCAGCAGTTCCGCCGAAAGCAATCAGCCCCAGCATTTT.